The 8 T cell receptor beta chains presented below share a single source sample, sequenced in a study of blood T cells in healthy people across ages. Primers used in a second PCR of roughly 6 to 12 cycles were a sample-barcoded 5' primer and a J-beta primer mix. One entry per CDR3 protein, called by TCRdb with MiXCR from the 5' RACE reads. The sample contains more than 1,400,000 distinct CDR3 sequences, 35% to 45% of which appear only once. Material for sequencing was blood. The receptors here all came from a young woman in good health.

The chain joins TRBV13 to TRBJ2-5; 8 positions agree with TRBD1. The last part of the DNA fits TRBJ2-7 better; the J call may be wrong. The CDR3 consists of 15 residues. The germline V gene has CDR1 PRHDT and CDR2 FYEKMQ (reference sequence). In DNA form, the CDR3 reads TGTGCCAGCAGCGACGGGACAGGAAGGTCCTACGAGCAGTACTTC. Its translation is CASSDGTGRSYEQYF.

The chain links TRBV29-1 to TRBJ2-3; D is perhaps TRBD1 or TRBD2 (5 bases each). Trimming took 5 bases from V and 8 from J, leaving 14 bases between them. Germline CDR1 and CDR2: SQVTM and ANQGSEA. The CDR3 runs 12 residues. The CDR3 region is CSVRDPGGTQYF. In DNA, the CDR3 is TGCAGCGTTCGAGATCCTGGGGGTACGCAGTATTTT.

The genes are TRBV6-6 and TRBJ2-1; tentative D call: TRBD2 (6 bases). V lost 2 bases, J lost 12 bases, and 8 bases lay in between. Germline-derived CDR1 and CDR2 are MNHNY and SVGAGI (reference sequence). This CDR3 region has 11 residues. CDR3 DNA: TGTGCCAGCAGTTACCAAGCGGGGCAGTTCTTC. Protein product: CASSYQAGQFF.

This clonotype showed up just a few times. The chain is built from TRBV11-2 and TRBJ2-3; 8 positions agree with TRBD2. V lost 1 base to trimming and J lost 2 bases; unmatched junction nucleotides: 5. Germline CDR1 and CDR2: SGHAT and FQNNGV. This CDR3 comprises 16 residues. DNA for the CDR3: TGTGCCAGCAGCTTAGTACCGGGAGGGTTCACAGATACGCAGTATTTT. Translating it yields CASSLVPGGFTDTQYF.

The CDR3 DNA sequence: TGTGCCAGCAGTACCGCCAGGGGGACCAGCTACGAGCAGTACTTC. It codes for CASSTARGTSYEQYF. This sequence joins TRBV12-3 or TRBV12-4 and TRBJ2-5, with 7 bases identical to TRBD1. Matching the DNA end better, TRBJ2-7 makes the J call doubtful. There are 15 residues in the CDR3.

The V gene is TRBV6-5, the J gene TRBJ2-3; the D gene is possibly TRBD1 (5 bases). The CDR3 consists of 14 residues. Germline lookup yields CDR1 MNHEY and CDR2 SVGAGI. The germline V and J ends were trimmed by 5 bases and 0 bases, with 9 bases remaining between them. The CDR3 bases are TGTGCCAGCAGTCCGACAGCGAGCACAGATACGCAGTATTTT. This sequence encodes CASSPTASTDTQYF.

The gene calls are TRBV9 and TRBJ2-7; TRBD1 matches at 12 bases. The CDR3 totals 18 residues. CDR1 and CDR2 from the germline V gene are SGDLS and YYNGEE. V shed 2 bases, J shed 0 bases, and the junction held 9 bases outside the gene matches. The CDR3: CASSVGTGGVRSSYEQYF. In nucleotides, the CDR3 is TGTGCCAGCAGCGTCGGGACAGGGGGCGTGAGGAGCTCCTACGAGCAGTACTTC.

V gene TRBV6-1 combines with J gene TRBJ1-5, with 7 nucleotides matching TRBD1. CDR1 is MNHNS and CDR2 is SASEGT in the germline V gene. The CDR3 contains 13 residues. Losses at the gene ends were 8 bases for V and 3 bases for J; bases not matched to a gene: 4. The CDR3 region has the DNA TGTGCCAGCGGGGACAGTTTCAATCAGCCCCAGCATTTT. This codes for CASGDSFNQPQHF.